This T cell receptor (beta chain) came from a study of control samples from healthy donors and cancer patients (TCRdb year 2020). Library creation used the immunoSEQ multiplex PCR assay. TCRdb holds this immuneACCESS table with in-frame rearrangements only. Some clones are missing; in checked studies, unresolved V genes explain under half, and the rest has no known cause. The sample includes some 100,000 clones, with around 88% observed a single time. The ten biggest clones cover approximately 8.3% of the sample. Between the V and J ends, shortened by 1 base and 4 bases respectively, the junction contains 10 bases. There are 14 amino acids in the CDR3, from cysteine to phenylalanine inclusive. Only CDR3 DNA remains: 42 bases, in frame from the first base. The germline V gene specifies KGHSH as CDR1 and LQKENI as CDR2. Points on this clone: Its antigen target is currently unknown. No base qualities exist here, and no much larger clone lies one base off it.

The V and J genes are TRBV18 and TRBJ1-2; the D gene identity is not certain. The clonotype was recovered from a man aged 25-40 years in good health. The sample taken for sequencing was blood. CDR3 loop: CASSPLDTSYGYTF. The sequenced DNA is TGTGCCAGCTCACCACTCGACACTTCCTATGGCTACACCTTC.